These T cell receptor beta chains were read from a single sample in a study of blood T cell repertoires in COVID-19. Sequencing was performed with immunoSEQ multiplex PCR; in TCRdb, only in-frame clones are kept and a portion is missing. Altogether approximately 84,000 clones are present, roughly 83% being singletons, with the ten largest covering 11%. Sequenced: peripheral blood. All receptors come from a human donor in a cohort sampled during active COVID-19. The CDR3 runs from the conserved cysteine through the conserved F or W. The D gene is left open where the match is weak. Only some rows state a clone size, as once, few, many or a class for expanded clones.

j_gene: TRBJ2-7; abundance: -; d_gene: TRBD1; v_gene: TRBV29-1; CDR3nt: TGCAGTATACCGGGACAGACCTACGAGCAGTACTTC; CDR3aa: CSIPGQTYEQYF
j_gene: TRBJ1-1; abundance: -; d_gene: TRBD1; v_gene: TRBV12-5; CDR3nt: TGTGCTAGTGGTGGGGACAGGCAGAAGGAAGCTTTCTTT; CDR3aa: CASGGDRQKEAFF
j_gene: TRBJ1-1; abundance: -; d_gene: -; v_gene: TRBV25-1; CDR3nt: TGTGCCAGCAGTGAAGGCCGTGGCACTGAAGCTTTCTTT; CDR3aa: CASSEGRGTEAFF
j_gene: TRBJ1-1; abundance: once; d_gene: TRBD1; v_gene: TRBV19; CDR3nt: TGTGCCAGTAACGATCAGGGGGCGCTGGCTGAAGCTTTCTTT; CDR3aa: CASNDQGALAEAFF
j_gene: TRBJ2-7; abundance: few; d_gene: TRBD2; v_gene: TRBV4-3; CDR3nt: TGCGCCAGCAGCCAAGACGGAGCGGGGCGTACCTACGAGCAGTACTTC; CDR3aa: CASSQDGAGRTYEQYF
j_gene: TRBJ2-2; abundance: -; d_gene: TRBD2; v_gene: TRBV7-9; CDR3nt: TGTGCCAGCGCCCACCGCAGACTAGCGGGAGCGGACACCGGGGAGCTGTTTTTT; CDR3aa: CASAHRRLAGADTGELFF
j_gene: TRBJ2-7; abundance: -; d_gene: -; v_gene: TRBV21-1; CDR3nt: TGTGCCAGCAGCCGTCAGGGGGAAAACGAGCAGTACTTC; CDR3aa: CASSRQGENEQYF
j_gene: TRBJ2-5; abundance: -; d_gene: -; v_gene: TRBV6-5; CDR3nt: TGTGCCAGCATAGGGACAACGGGACCACTTGGGACCCAGTACTTC; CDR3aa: CASIGTTGPLGTQYF
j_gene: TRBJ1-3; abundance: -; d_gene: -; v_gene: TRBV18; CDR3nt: TGTGCCAGCTCACCTGGGCAGATGCCGGAAAACACCATATATTTT; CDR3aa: CASSPGQMPENTIYF
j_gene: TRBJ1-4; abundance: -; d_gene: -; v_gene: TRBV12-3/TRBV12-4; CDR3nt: TGTGCCAGCAGTTTAGGGGACACAGAAAAACTGTTTTTT; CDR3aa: CASSLGDTEKLFF
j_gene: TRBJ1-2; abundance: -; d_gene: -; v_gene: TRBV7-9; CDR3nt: TGTGCCAGCACCCCTCCTTCAGGGCAAGCTAACTATGGCTACACCTTC; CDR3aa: CASTPPSGQANYGYTF
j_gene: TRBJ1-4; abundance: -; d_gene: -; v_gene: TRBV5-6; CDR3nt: TGTGCCAGCAGCCGAACCGGCGGTGAAAAACTGTTTTTT; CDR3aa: CASSRTGGEKLFF
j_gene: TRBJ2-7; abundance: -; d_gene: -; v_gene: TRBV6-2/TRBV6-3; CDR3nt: TGTGCCAGCAGTTACTCTGGGGCTCAACACTCCTACGAGCAGTACTTC; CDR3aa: CASSYSGAQHSYEQYF
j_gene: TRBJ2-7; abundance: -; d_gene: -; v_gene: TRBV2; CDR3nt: TGTGCCAGCAGTGAAGGCAGGATCGAGCAGTACTTC; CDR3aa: CASSEGRIEQYF
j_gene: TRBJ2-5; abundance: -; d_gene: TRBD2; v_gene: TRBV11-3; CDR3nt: TGTGCCAGCAGCTCGGGACTAGCGGGAGAGACCCAGTACTTC; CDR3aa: CASSSGLAGETQYF
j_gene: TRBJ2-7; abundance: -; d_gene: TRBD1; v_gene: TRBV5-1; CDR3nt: TGCGCCAGCAGCGCCGACAGGGGCGAGCAGTACTTC; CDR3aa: CASSADRGEQYF
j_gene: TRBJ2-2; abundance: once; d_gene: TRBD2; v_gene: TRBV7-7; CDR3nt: TGTGCTAGCAGCTCGGGGACTAGCGGGAACGGGGAGCTGTTTTTT; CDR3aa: CASSSGTSGNGELFF
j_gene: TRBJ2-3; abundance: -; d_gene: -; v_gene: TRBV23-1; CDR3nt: TGCGCCAGCAGTCAATCGCGGAGGAAAAATAGTGGCACAGATACGCAGTATTTT; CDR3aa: CASSQSRRKNSGTDTQYF
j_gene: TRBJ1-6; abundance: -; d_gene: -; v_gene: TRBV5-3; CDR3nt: TGTGCCAGAAGCTTGGTAGCTTGGAAAAGTAATTCACCCCTCCACTTT; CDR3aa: CARSLVAWKSNSPLHF
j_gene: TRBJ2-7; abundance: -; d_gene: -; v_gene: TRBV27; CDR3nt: TGTGCCTCGGGGGAAGGGAGCGAGCAGTACTTC; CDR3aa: CASGEGSEQYF
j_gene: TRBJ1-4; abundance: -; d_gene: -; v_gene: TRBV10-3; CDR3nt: TGTGCCGCCGGCGGGGGGGCCACTCCTGTTAATGAAAAACTGTTTTTT; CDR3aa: CAAGGGATPVNEKLFF
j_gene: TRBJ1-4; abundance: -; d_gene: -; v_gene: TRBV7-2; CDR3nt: TGTGCCAGCAGGGACACAACTAATGAAAAACTGTTTTTT; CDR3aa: CASRDTTNEKLFF
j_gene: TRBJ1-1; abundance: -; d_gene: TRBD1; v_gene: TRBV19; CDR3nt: TGTGCCAGTAGTGCCAGACAGGGGGCAAGGACTGAAGCTTTCTTT; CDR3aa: CASSARQGARTEAFF
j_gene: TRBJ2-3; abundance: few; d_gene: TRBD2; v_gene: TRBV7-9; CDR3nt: TGTGCCAGCAGCTTTATCCTAGCGGGACCTCCCCACACAGATACGCAGTATTTT; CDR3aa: CASSFILAGPPHTDTQYF
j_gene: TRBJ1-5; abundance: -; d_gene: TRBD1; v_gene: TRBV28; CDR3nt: TGTGCCAGCAGTCGACTTTCCGGGACAGGGGATGAAGGCAATCAGCCCCAGCATTTT; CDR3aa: CASSRLSGTGDEGNQPQHF
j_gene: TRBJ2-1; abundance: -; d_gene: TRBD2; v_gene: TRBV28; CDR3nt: TGTGCCAGCGGCTCAACTAGCGGGAGGGCAAGCGGCAATGAGCAGTTCTTC; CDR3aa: CASGSTSGRASGNEQFF
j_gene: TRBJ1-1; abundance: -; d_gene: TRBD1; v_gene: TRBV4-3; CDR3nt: TGCGCCAGCAGCCAAGTCTCAAACAGGGGAACTGAAGCTTTCTTT; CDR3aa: CASSQVSNRGTEAFF